This TCR beta chain was obtained from a study of vaccination effects on CD4 cells after COVID-19. Viral peptide pools were used in the ViraFEST assay to expand antigen-specific CD4+ T cells, and sequencing came afterward. Isolating CD4+ T cells followed about 11 days of culture. Two-dose BNT162b2 or mRNA-1273 vaccination was given to participants. Vaccinated participants had no history of SARS-CoV-2 infection and tested negative for nucleocapsid antibodies. Assay: immunoSEQ multiplex PCR; the TCRdb copy retains only in-frame clones and omits some. The table shows about 46,000 clones, with about 70% occurring only once. Worth noting for this clone: Its specificity is not known.

Germline V gives CDR1 SNHLY, CDR2 FYNNEI. CDR3 length: 14 amino acids. V lost 4 bases to trimming and J lost 5 bases; unmatched junction nucleotides: 5. Study outcomes and limitations: Clones of infection and vaccine origin contracted markedly late after vaccination.

J is TRBJ1-1 and V is TRBV2; 9 nucleotides agree with TRBD1. The sequencing used CD4+ T cells from PBMCs cultured with HCoV-OC43 spike peptides, collected after COVID-19 vaccination. Subset defined: HCoV-OC43 spike overlapping peptide pool stimulation. This TCR was sampled from a human donor who received a COVID-19 vaccine. The CDR3: CASSATGGRTEAFF. In nucleotides, the CDR3 is TGTGCCAGCAGTGCTACAGGGGGCCGGACTGAAGCTTTCTTT.